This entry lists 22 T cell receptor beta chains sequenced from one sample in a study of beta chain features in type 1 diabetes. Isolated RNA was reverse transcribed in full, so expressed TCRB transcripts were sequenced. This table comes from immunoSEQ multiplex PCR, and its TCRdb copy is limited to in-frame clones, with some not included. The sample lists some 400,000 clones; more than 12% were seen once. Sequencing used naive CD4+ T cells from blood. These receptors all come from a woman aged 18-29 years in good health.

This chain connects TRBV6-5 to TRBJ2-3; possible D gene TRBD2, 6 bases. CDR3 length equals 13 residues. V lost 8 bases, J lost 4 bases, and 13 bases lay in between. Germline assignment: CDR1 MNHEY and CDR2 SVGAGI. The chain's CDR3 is CASRIAVSDTQYF. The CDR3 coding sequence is TGTGCCAGCCGCATAGCGGTATCAGATACGCAGTATTTT.

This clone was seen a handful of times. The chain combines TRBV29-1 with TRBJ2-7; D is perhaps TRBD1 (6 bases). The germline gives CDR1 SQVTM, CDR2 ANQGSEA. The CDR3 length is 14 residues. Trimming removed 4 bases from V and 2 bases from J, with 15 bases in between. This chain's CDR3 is CSVGRDTFTYEQYF. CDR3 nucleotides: TGCAGCGTTGGCCGGGACACTTTTACCTACGAGCAGTACTTC.

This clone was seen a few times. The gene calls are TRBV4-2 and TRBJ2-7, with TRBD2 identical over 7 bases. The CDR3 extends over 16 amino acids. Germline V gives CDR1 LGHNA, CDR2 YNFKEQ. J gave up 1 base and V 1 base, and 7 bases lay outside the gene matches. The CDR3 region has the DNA TGTGCCAGCAGCCAAGTAGGCGGGAGCGGTTCCTACGAGCAGTACTTC. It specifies CASSQVGGSGSYEQYF.

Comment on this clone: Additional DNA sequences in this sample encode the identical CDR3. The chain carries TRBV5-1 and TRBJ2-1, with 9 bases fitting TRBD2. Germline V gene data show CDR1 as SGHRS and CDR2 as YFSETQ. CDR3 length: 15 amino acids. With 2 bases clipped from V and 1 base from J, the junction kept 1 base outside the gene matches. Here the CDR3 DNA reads TGCGCCAGCAGCTTTAGCGGGAGTTCCTACAATGAGCAGTTCTTC. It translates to CASSFSGSSYNEQFF.

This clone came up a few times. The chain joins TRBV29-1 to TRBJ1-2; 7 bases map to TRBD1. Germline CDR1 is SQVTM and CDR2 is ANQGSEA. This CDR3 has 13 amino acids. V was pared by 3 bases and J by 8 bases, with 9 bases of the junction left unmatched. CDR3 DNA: TGCAGCGTTGACTCACCGACAGGGCGAGGCTACACCTTC. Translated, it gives CSVDSPTGRGYTF.

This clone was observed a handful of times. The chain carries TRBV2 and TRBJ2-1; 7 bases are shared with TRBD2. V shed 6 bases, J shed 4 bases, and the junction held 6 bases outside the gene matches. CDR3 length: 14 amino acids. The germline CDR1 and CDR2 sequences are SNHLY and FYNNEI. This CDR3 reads CASRRSSGYNEQFF. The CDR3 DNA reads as TGTGCCAGCAGGCGATCTAGCGGATACAATGAGCAGTTCTTC. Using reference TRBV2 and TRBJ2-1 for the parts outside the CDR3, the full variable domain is EPEVTQTPSHQVTQMGQEVILRCVPISNHLYFYWYRQILGQKVEFLVSFYNNEISEKSEIFDDQFSVERPDGSNFTLKIRSTKLEDSAMYFCASRRSSGYNEQFFGPGTRLTVL.

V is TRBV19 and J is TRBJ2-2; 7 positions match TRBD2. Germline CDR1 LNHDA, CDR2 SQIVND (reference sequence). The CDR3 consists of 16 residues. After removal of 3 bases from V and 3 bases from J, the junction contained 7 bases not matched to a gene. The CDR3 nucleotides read TGTGCCAGTAGTATCGGGGCTAGCGGATACACCGGGGAGCTGTTTTTT. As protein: CASSIGASGYTGELFF.

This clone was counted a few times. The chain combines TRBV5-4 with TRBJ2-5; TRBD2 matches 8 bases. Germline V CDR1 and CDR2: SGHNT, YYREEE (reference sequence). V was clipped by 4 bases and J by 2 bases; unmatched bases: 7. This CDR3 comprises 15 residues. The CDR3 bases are TGTGCCAGCAGCACTAGCGGAGCAAGACAAGAGACCCAGTACTTC. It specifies CASSTSGARQETQYF.

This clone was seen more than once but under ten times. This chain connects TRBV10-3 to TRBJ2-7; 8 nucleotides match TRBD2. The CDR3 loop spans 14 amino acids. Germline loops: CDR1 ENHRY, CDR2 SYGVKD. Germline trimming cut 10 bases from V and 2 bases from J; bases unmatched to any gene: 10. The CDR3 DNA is TGTGCCACCTCTCCGTTTAGCGGGACCTACGAGCAGTACTTC. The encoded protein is CATSPFSGTYEQYF.

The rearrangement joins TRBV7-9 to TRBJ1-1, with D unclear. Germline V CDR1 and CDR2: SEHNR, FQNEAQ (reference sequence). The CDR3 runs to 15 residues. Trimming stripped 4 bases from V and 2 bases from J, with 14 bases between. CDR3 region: CASSSGPTPNTEAFF. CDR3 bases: TGTGCCAGCAGCTCCGGCCCGACACCCAACACTGAAGCTTTCTTT. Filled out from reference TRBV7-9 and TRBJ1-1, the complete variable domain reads DTGVSQNPRHKITKRGQNVTFRCDPISEHNRLYWYRQTLGQGPEFLTYFQNEAQLEKSRLLSDRFSAERPKGSFSTLEIQRTEQGDSAMYLCASSSGPTPNTEAFFGQGTRLTVV.

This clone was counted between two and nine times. DNA for the CDR3: TGTGCCATCCCGGGAGTAGTGTCCTACAATGAGCAGTTCTTC. It codes for CAIPGVVSYNEQFF. This chain links TRBV7-9 with TRBJ2-1; a possible D gene is TRBD2 (6 bases). The germline V and J ends were trimmed by 10 bases and 1 base, with 14 bases remaining between them. The CDR3 has 14 residues. Per the germline V gene, CDR1 is SEHNR and CDR2 is FQNEAQ (reference sequence).

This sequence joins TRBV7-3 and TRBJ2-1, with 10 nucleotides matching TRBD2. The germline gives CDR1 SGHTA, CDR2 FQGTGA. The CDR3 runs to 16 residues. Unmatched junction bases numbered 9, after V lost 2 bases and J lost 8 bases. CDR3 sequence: CASSLWASGSTDEQFF. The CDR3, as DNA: TGTGCCAGCAGCTTATGGGCTAGCGGGAGTACCGATGAGCAGTTCTTC.

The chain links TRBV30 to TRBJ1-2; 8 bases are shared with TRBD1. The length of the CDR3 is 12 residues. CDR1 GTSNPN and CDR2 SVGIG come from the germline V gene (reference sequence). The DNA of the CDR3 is TGTGCGGTTGGACAGGGTGGCTATGGCTACACCTTC. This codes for CAVGQGGYGYTF.

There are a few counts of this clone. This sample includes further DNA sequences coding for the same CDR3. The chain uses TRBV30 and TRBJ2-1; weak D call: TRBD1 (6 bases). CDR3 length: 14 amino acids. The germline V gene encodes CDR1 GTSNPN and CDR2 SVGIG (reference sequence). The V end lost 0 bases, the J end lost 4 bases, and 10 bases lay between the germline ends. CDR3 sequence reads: CAWSVQGGYNEQFF. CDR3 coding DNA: TGTGCCTGGAGTGTACAAGGGGGTTACAATGAGCAGTTCTTC.

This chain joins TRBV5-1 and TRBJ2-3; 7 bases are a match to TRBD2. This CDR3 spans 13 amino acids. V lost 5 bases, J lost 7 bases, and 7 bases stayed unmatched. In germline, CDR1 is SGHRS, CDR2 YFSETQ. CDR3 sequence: CASSRGGMNTQYF. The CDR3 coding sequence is TGCGCCAGCAGTCGGGGAGGGATGAATACGCAGTATTTT.

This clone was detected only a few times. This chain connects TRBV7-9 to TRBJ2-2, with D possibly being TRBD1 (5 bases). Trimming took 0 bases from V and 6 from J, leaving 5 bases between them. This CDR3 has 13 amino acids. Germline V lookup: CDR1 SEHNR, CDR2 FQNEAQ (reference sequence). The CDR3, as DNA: TGTGCCAGCAGCTTAGCGGGGCCCGGGGAGCTGTTTTTT. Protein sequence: CASSLAGPGELFF. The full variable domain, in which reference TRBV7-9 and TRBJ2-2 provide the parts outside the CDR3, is DTGVSQNPRHKITKRGQNVTFRCDPISEHNRLYWYRQTLGQGPEFLTYFQNEAQLEKSRLLSDRFSAERPKGSFSTLEIQRTEQGDSAMYLCASSLAGPGELFFGEGSRLTVL.

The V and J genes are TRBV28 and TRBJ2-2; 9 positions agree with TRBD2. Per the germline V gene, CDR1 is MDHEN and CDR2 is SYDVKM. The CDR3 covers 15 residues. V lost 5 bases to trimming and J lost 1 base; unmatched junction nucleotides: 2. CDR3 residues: CASSTSGQNTGELFF. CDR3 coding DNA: TGTGCCAGCAGTACTAGCGGGCAGAACACCGGGGAGCTGTTTTTT.

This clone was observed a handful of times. The CDR3 DNA reads TGTGCCAGCAGGCGGAACTACGGTGAGCAGTTCTTC. The encoded protein is CASRRNYGEQFF. The V gene is TRBV6-5, the J gene TRBJ2-1; D is unresolved. The V gene lost 6 bases and the J gene lost 9 bases, with 12 bases spanning the gap. This CDR3 spans 12 amino acids. Germline-derived CDR1 and CDR2 are MNHEY and SVGAGI.

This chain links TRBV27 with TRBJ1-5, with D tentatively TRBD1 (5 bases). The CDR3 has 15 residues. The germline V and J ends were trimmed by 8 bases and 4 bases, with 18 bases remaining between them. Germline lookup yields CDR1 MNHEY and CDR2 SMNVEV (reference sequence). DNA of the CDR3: TGTGCCAGCGGGGGGGGGTCCCCTGGAAATCAGCCCCAGCATTTT. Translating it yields CASGGGSPGNQPQHF.

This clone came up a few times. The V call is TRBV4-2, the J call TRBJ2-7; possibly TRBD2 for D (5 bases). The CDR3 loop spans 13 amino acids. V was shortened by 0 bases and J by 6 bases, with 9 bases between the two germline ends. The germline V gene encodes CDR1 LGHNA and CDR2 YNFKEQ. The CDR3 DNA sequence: TGTGCCAGCAGCCAAGAGCAAGGGAGCGAGCAGTACTTC. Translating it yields CASSQEQGSEQYF.

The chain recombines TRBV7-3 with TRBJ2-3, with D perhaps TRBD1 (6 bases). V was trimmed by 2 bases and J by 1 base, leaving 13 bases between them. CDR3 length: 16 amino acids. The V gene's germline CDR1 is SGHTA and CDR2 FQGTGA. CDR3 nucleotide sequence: TGTGCCAGCAGCTTAGTTCAGGGGATGGGCACAGATACGCAGTATTTT. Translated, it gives CASSLVQGMGTDTQYF.

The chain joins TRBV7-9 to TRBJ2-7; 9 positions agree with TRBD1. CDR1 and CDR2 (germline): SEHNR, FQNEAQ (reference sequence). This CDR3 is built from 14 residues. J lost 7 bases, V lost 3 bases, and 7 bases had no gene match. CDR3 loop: CASSFGQGPWEQYF. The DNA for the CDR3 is TGTGCCAGCAGCTTTGGACAGGGGCCATGGGAGCAGTACTTC.